This T cell receptor beta chain came from a study of early T cells in non-severe SARS-CoV-2 infection. TCRdb reprocessed the 5' RACE reads with MiXCR, giving one entry per CDR3 protein. This sample has fewer than 60,000 distinct CDR3 sequences, with roughly 4.5% found just once. The sample holds many counts of this clonotype. Trimming shortened V by 3 bases and J by 2 bases, and 28 bases separated the two germline ends. This CDR3 spans 20 amino acids. J is TRBJ1-1 and V is TRBV12-3 or TRBV12-4; a weak D match, TRBD1 (6 bases). This clonotype was sampled from an adult who was a healthcare worker with PCR-confirmed SARS-CoV-2 infection or an uninfected control (not recorded which). Source material: whole blood. The CDR3 loop is CASSFFSPRGVKSSNTEAFF. CDR3 coding DNA: TGTGCCAGCAGTTTTTTTTCTCCCAGGGGAGTAAAGAGCAGCAACACTGAAGCTTTCTTT.